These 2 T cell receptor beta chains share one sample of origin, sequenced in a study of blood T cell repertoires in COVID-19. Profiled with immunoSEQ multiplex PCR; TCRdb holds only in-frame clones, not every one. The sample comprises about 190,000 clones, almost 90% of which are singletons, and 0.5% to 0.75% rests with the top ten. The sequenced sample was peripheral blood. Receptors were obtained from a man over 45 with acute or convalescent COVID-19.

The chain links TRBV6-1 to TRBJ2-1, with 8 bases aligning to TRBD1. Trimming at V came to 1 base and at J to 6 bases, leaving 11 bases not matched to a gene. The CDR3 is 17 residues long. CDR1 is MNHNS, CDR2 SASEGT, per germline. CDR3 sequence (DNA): TGTGCCAGCAGTGAAGAGATACTGACAGGGGCCGGCAATGAGCAGTTCTTC. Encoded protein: CASSEEILTGAGNEQFF.

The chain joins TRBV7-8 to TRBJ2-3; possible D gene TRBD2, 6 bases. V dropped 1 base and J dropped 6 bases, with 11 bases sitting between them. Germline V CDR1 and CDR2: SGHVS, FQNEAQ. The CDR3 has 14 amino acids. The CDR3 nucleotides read TGTGCCAGCAGCTTAGACGGGAGAGGGGATACGCAGTATTTT. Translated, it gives CASSLDGRGDTQYF. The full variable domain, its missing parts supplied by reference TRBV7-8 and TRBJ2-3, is GAGVSQSPRYKVAKRGQDVALRCDPISGHVSLFWYQQALGQGPEFLTYFQNEAQLDKSGLPSDRFFAERPEGSVSTLKIQRTQQEDSAVYLCASSLDGRGDTQYFGPGTRLTVL.